This TCR beta chain stems from a study of Ad26.COV2.S vaccination and SARS-CoV-2 variants. About the study: The donor was enrolled in the Ad26.COV2.S arm of the COV1001 trial. Once or twice, 56 days apart, Ad26.COV2.S was delivered intramuscularly.

Treatment defined: some 19 received Ad26.COV2.S at low or high dose, single or two shots; several received placebo; per-sample allocation not given. Sampling took place 63 days after the first vaccine or placebo injection. It was an adult aged 18-55 years in Boston who was the donor. Vaccination employed an Ad26 vector expressing the Wuhan-strain SARS-CoV-2 spike. V was pared by 6 bases and J by 3 bases, with 9 bases between. This CDR3 is 14 amino acids long. The germline V gene has CDR1 MNHEY and CDR2 SVGAGI. Profiled with immunoSEQ multiplex PCR; TCRdb holds only in-frame clones, not every one. The repertoire holds about 350,000 clones, with about 85% as singletons.

The chain has TRBV6-5 and TRBJ2-6; D not certain. The source of this sequence is a person aged 18-65 years who received the Ad26.COV2.S COVID-19 vaccine or a placebo. This sample comprised peripheral blood, obtained in a trial of Ad26.COV2.S vaccine versus placebo. In nucleotides, the CDR3 is TGTGCCAGCAGCCCCGACTTTGGGGCCAACGTCCTGACTTTC. The encoded protein is CASSPDFGANVLTF.